Given below is one T cell receptor (beta chain) in context. The antigen is undetermined. TCRdb ran MiXCR on the 5' RACE reads and lists one entry per CDR3 protein. The sample holds 450,000 or so distinct CDR3 sequences, 20% seen once. The sample originates from a study of T-cell memory formation after mild COVID-19. Whole-study results and caveats: Pre-infection memory showed some responding clones, and this suggested that cross-reactive memory joined. Contracting CD8+ clones were enriched in EMRA, CD4+ mainly in CM and EM.

The source material was PBMCs or a T cell subset sorted from them (not recorded which). The TCR originated in an adult woman who had mild COVID-19 (a few samples of this study predate the infection). Cell type and time point are not known.

As DNA, the CDR3 is TGCGCCAGCAGCTTGGAAAGCGCCGAGTACTACGAGCAGTACTTC. Translating it yields CASSLESAEYYEQYF. The chain has TRBV5-1 and TRBJ2-7; D ambiguous. This CDR3 contains 15 residues. V lost 0 bases and J 3 bases, leaving 13 bases between the germline ends. Germline V gives CDR1 SGHRS, CDR2 YFSETQ.